Listed here are 10 T cell receptor beta chains from one sample, sequenced in a study of blood T cell repertoires in COVID-19 (dated by TCRdb to 2019 to 2021). Library preparation used the immunoSEQ multiplex PCR assay. Not all clones reach the TCRdb copy of this immuneACCESS table, which keeps in-frame sequences only. Checked studies attribute under half of the gap to unresolved V genes and leave the rest unexplained. The sample includes 110,000 or so clones, with 84% observed a single time. About 8.1% of the sample belongs to the ten largest clones. The sample taken for sequencing was peripheral blood. These receptors all come from a middle-aged woman with acute or convalescent COVID-19.

This rearrangement joins TRBV7-8 to TRBJ2-7; 12 bases match TRBD1. Germline CDR1 is SGHVS and CDR2 is FQNEAQ. The CDR3 runs to 15 residues. After removal of 2 bases from V and 7 bases from J, the junction contained 6 bases not matched to a gene. The DNA of the CDR3 is TGTGCCAGCAGCTTAATGGGACAGGGGGCCGGGGAGCAGTACTTC. It translates to CASSLMGQGAGEQYF. The variable domain in full, with the rest retrieved from reference TRBV7-8 and TRBJ2-7, is GAGVSQSPRYKVAKRGQDVALRCDPISGHVSLFWYQQALGQGPEFLTYFQNEAQLDKSGLPSDRFFAERPEGSVSTLKIQRTQQEDSAVYLCASSLMGQGAGEQYFGPGTRLTVT.

This sequence joins TRBV30 and TRBJ1-5; possibly TRBD1 for D (6 bases). The germline V and J ends were trimmed by 2 bases and 5 bases, with 10 bases remaining between them. Germline V lookup: CDR1 GTSNPN, CDR2 SVGIG (reference sequence). The CDR3 runs 13 residues. The CDR3, as DNA: TGTGCCTGGAGTCCAGGGGCTGATCAGCCCCAGCATTTT. This gives the protein CAWSPGADQPQHF.

The V and J genes are TRBV9 and TRBJ1-2, with TRBD1 identical over 11 bases. CDR1 SGDLS and CDR2 YYNGEE come from the germline V gene. The CDR3 totals 14 residues. Unmatched junction bases numbered 8, after V lost 7 bases and J lost 6 bases. DNA of the CDR3: TGTGCCAGCGAGTCCGGGACAGGGGGAGATGGCTACACCTTC. Translation gives CASESGTGGDGYTF.

This sequence joins TRBV6-6 and TRBJ2-3, with TRBD1 matching 7 bases. The germline gives CDR1 MNHNY, CDR2 SVGAGI (reference sequence). Unmatched junction bases numbered 5, after V lost 5 bases and J lost 6 bases. The CDR3 sequence is 13 residues long. CDR3 sequence (DNA): TGTGCCAGCAGTGGAGTCAGGGGGGATACGCAGTATTTT. As protein: CASSGVRGDTQYF.

The rearrangement uses TRBV5-4 and TRBJ1-2; 7 bases fit TRBD1. V lost 2 bases to trimming and J lost 4 bases; unmatched junction nucleotides: 5. Germline lookup yields CDR1 SGHNT and CDR2 YYREEE (reference sequence). The CDR3 totals 14 residues. In nucleotides, the CDR3 is TGTGCCAGCAGCTTCGGACAGGAAGGCTATGGCTACACCTTC. Its protein is CASSFGQEGYGYTF.

The chain employs TRBV6-1 and TRBJ1-1, with D unclear. The CDR3 spans 15 residues. The germline V and J ends were trimmed by 0 bases and 11 bases, with 19 bases remaining between them. CDR1 and CDR2 (germline): MNHNS, SASEGT. The DNA of the CDR3 is TGTGCCAGCAGTGAAGCGGGAGGAGGCGTTCGATCCGCTTTCTTT. Its protein product is CASSEAGGGVRSAFF.

This clone was counted a few times. The chain joins TRBV20-1 to TRBJ2-7; D may be TRBD2 (6 bases). CDR3 length: 10 residues. Germline CDR1 DFQATT, CDR2 SNEGSKA (reference sequence). V lost 5 bases and J lost 7, with 9 bases in between. DNA of the CDR3: TGCAGTGCTGGACGGGAGGAGCAGTACTTC. This sequence encodes CSAGREEQYF.

This clone was seen only a few times. The CDR3 spells CASSRTTGATGNTIYF. The DNA of the CDR3 is TGTGCCAGCAGTAGAACGACAGGGGCCACTGGAAACACCATATATTTT. This rearrangement joins TRBV5-8 to TRBJ1-3; 8 bases fit TRBD1. This CDR3 contains 16 residues. From germline, CDR1 is SGHTS and CDR2 YDEGEE. After removal of 5 bases from V and 2 bases from J, the junction contained 9 bases not matched to a gene.

V usage is TRBV7-2 and J usage is TRBJ1-1, with a weak D call TRBD1 (5 bases). This CDR3 spans 15 amino acids. Germline-derived CDR1 and CDR2 are SGHTA and FQGNSA. Deletions cut 3 bases from V and 1 base from J, with 12 bases between. CDR3 in amino acids: CASSFVADRNTEAFF. The CDR3 bases are TGTGCCAGCAGCTTCGTAGCAGACAGGAACACTGAAGCTTTCTTT.

The rearrangement uses TRBV18 and TRBJ2-5; perhaps TRBD1 as D (5 bases). Germline V CDR1 and CDR2: KGHSH, LQKENI. The CDR3 has 14 amino acids. Trimming cost V 6 bases and J 2 bases, with 13 bases left between them. CDR3 nucleotides: TGTGCCAGCTCTCGAAGACAGCAACAAGAGACCCAGTACTTC. The encoded protein is CASSRRQQQETQYF.